The 16 T cell receptor beta chains listed next were all sequenced from one sample in a study of blood T cell repertoires in COVID-19. Profiled with immunoSEQ multiplex PCR; TCRdb holds only in-frame clones, not every one. The sample has 150,000 to 200,000 clones; 85% to 95% are singletons. The sample consisted of peripheral blood. The source is a woman aged 55-75 years with COVID-19, enrolled during active disease.

The gene calls are TRBV7-2 and TRBJ2-1; TRBD2 matches at 10 bases. V trimming: 5 bases; J trimming: 4 bases; junction bases outside the gene matches: 11. The CDR3 consists of 17 residues. Germline-derived CDR1 and CDR2 are SGHTA and FQGNSA. The chain's CDR3 is CASSRRTTSGAYNEQFF. CDR3 coding DNA: TGTGCCAGCAGCCGCCGCACTACTAGCGGGGCTTACAATGAGCAGTTCTTC.

The chain links TRBV4-2 to TRBJ1-1, with D possibly matching TRBD1 (6 bases). The CDR3 has 12 residues. The germline V gene has CDR1 LGHNA and CDR2 YNFKEQ. Trimming removed 6 bases at V and 9 bases at J, with 14 bases between. CDR3 sequence (DNA): TGTGCCAGCAGTCAGGGGCCCTCTCAAGCTTTCTTT. It encodes CASSQGPSQAFF.

CDR3 bases: TGTGCCAGCAGCCAAGGTTCTTGGTTTTTAGCTAACTATGGCTACACCTTC. Amino acid sequence: CASSQGSWFLANYGYTF. The chain couples TRBV14 to TRBJ1-2, with D uncertain. The CDR3 has 17 residues. V shed 1 base and J shed 0 bases, with 15 bases lying between them. Germline values: CDR1 SGHDN, CDR2 FVKESK.

This chain uses TRBV6-5 with TRBJ1-6, with 7 bases matching TRBD1. CDR1 is MNHEY and CDR2 is SVGAGI in the germline V gene. V dropped 7 bases and J dropped 9; count of bases not matched to a gene: 9. This CDR3 comprises 14 residues. The CDR3 is CASTRGQEASPLHF. CDR3 coding DNA: TGTGCCAGCACCAGAGGACAGGAAGCTTCACCCCTCCACTTT.

The gene calls are TRBV5-1 and TRBJ2-1; perhaps TRBD2 as D (5 bases). Germline loops: CDR1 SGHRS, CDR2 YFSETQ. The CDR3 runs 15 residues. V lost 4 bases and J 1 base, leaving 12 bases between the germline ends. The CDR3: CASSPEALSYNEQFF. In DNA, the CDR3 is TGCGCCAGCAGCCCGGAGGCCTTATCCTACAATGAGCAGTTCTTC.

This chain links TRBV6-2 or TRBV6-3 with TRBJ1-4; D is unclear. Per the germline V gene, CDR1 is MNHEY and CDR2 is SVGEGT. Trimming pared 2 bases from V and 6 bases from J, leaving 10 bases between. The CDR3 has 14 residues. CDR3 loop: CASSYLRVDEKLFF. As DNA, the CDR3 is TGTGCCAGCAGTTACCTCCGGGTCGATGAAAAACTGTTTTTT.

The J gene is TRBJ2-2, the V gene TRBV18; the D gene could be TRBD1 or TRBD2 (6 bases each). Germline V gene sequence: CDR1 KGHSH, CDR2 LQKENI. CDR3 length: 18 residues. Trimming removed 5 bases at V and 0 bases at J, with 19 bases between. The CDR3 here is CASSAQGLGIANTGELFF. CDR3 coding DNA: TGTGCCAGCTCAGCACAGGGACTGGGAATAGCGAACACCGGGGAGCTGTTTTTT. Supplemented by reference TRBV18 and TRBJ2-2, the full variable domain reads NAGVMQNPRHLVRRRGQEARLRCSPMKGHSHVYWYRQLPEEGLKFMVYLQKENIIDESGMPKERFSAEFPKEGPSILRIQQVVRGDSAAYFCASSAQGLGIANTGELFFGEGSRLTVL.

This sequence joins TRBV6-6 and TRBJ1-1; D gene uncertain. Trimming left V 5 bases short and J 0 bases short, with 4 bases between. CDR3 length equals 12 residues. Germline CDR1 and CDR2: MNHNY and SVGAGI (reference sequence). The CDR3 region is CASSAVNTEAFF. CDR3 nucleotides: TGTGCCAGCAGTGCAGTGAACACTGAAGCTTTCTTT.

This CDR3 reads CASYPRGGLVETEAFF. CDR3 in DNA: TGTGCCAGCTACCCAAGGGGGGGGCTGGTGGAAACTGAAGCTTTCTTT. The chain uses TRBV7-2 and TRBJ1-1; perhaps TRBD1 as D (6 bases). CDR3 size: 16 residues. Germline-derived CDR1 and CDR2 are SGHTA and FQGNSA. Deletions cut 8 bases from V and 5 bases from J, with 24 bases between.

V is TRBV12-5 and J is TRBJ2-1; 7 bases align to TRBD1. The CDR3 contains 16 residues. Trimming removed 7 bases from V and 0 bases from J; junction bases left unmatched: 9. The germline gives CDR1 LGHNT, CDR2 FRNRAP. The CDR3 region is CASVGGTDSSYNEQFF. CDR3 sequence (DNA): TGTGCTAGTGTTGGTGGGACAGACAGCTCCTACAATGAGCAGTTCTTC.

In its sample, this clone was seen a few times. Other DNA sequences in this specimen translate into the identical CDR3. The chain combines TRBV27 with TRBJ1-5; 8 positions match TRBD1. The CDR3 runs 14 residues. Germline-derived CDR1 and CDR2 are MNHEY and SMNVEV (reference sequence). V gave up 2 bases and J gave up 7 bases; unmatched junction bases: 4. CDR3 residues: CASSLGTGGQPQHF. The CDR3 nucleotides read TGTGCCAGCAGTTTAGGGACAGGTGGACAGCCCCAGCATTTT.

This sequence joins TRBV19 and TRBJ1-6; 9 nucleotides align to TRBD1. This CDR3 has 15 residues. The ends lost 5 bases at V and 8 bases at J; junction bases unmatched: 7. The germline V gene has CDR1 LNHDA and CDR2 SQIVND (reference sequence). The CDR3 loop is CASSGGQGNYSPLHF. CDR3 DNA sequence: TGTGCCAGTAGTGGGGGACAGGGAAATTATTCACCCCTCCACTTT.

This chain links TRBV2 with TRBJ1-5; no definite D call. Trimming took 6 bases from V and 0 from J, leaving 6 bases between them. From germline, CDR1 is SNHLY and CDR2 FYNNEI. This CDR3 is built from 13 residues. The CDR3 is CASRSNSNQPQHF. The CDR3 DNA reads TGTGCCAGCAGGTCTAATAGCAATCAGCCCCAGCATTTT. The full variable domain, in which reference TRBV2 and TRBJ1-5 provide the parts outside the CDR3, is EPEVTQTPSHQVTQMGQEVILRCVPISNHLYFYWYRQILGQKVEFLVSFYNNEISEKSEIFDDQFSVERPDGSNFTLKIRSTKLEDSAMYFCASRSNSNQPQHFGDGTRLSIL.

CDR3 amino acids: CASRRSTGTGGDEQYF. The CDR3 DNA follows: TGCGCCAGCAGGAGAAGTACCGGGACAGGGGGCGACGAGCAGTACTTC. This chain links TRBV5-1 with TRBJ2-7; 12 nucleotides match TRBD1. Germline V lookup: CDR1 SGHRS, CDR2 YFSETQ. The J segment lost 5 bases and the V segment lost 5 bases, leaving 11 bases of the junction unmatched. The CDR3 loop spans 16 amino acids.

This clone was recorded only once. The chain links TRBV7-9 to TRBJ1-2; 7 nucleotides agree with TRBD1. Germline trimming cut 6 bases from V and 6 bases from J; bases unmatched to any gene: 10. From germline, CDR1 is SEHNR and CDR2 FQNEAQ (reference sequence). The CDR3 totals 14 residues. The CDR3: CASSSGTAVDGYTF. As DNA, the CDR3 is TGTGCCAGCAGTTCCGGGACAGCCGTCGATGGCTACACCTTC. Drawing the rest from reference TRBV7-9 and TRBJ1-2, the complete variable domain is DTGVSQNPRHKITKRGQNVTFRCDPISEHNRLYWYRQTLGQGPEFLTYFQNEAQLEKSRLLSDRFSAERPKGSFSTLEIQRTEQGDSAMYLCASSSGTAVDGYTFGSGTRLTVV.

The chain recombines TRBV19 with TRBJ2-1; TRBD2 is a possible D gene (5 bases). The CDR3 length is 12 residues. Germline loops: CDR1 LNHDA, CDR2 SQIVND (reference sequence). Trimming pared 5 bases from V and 7 bases from J, leaving 9 bases between. The DNA of the CDR3 is TGTGCCAGTAGTTCGAGGGTGAATGAGCAGTTCTTC. Amino acids: CASSSRVNEQFF.